This TCR beta chain was sequenced in a study of T cell responses to AZD1222 COVID-19 vaccine. Study results and limitations: Among spike-specific TCRs, nearly half reportedly target unmutated variant regions. Repertoire collection took place solely once the T cell response had peaked. Baseline seropositives among AZD1222 recipients totaled only six or seven.

To note about this clone: Its specificity is not known.

The study pooled second doses at about 4 or about 12 weeks. TCRdb's table, derived via immunoSEQ multiplex PCR, lists solely in-frame clones and lacks some. This table holds about 80,000 clones, 91% found once. Trimming stripped 5 bases from V and 0 bases from J, with 14 bases between. Germline V CDR1 and CDR2: PRHDT, FYEKMQ (reference sequence). CDR3 length: 16 residues. Specimen: peripheral blood, collected 28 days after the second AZD1222 dose. The sequence derives from an adult who received the AZD1222 COVID-19 vaccine. V usage is TRBV13 and J usage is TRBJ1-3; unclear D gene. The CDR3 loop reads CASSLPQGSSGNTIYF. Here the CDR3 DNA reads TGTGCCAGCAGCCTTCCCCAAGGTAGCTCTGGAAACACCATATATTTT.